This T cell receptor beta chain was documented in a study of OX40 agonist ivuxolimab in advanced cancers. Overall study context: Of mixed ages from about 23 to 90 and averaging roughly 60 years, the group was about 86% male. Partial responses were achieved by three patients, one with hepatocellular carcinoma and two with cutaneous melanoma.

Autoimmune disease history or systemic immunosuppression excluded patients. Produced via immunoSEQ multiplex PCR; TCRdb's table is partial and in-frame only. Here the sample spans about 75,000 clones, more than 90% being singletons. The V end lost 4 bases, the J end lost 8 bases, and 18 bases lay between the germline ends. The germline V gene encodes CDR1 LNHDA and CDR2 SQIVND (reference sequence). This CDR3 has 15 residues. The receptor's source is an adult with an advanced solid tumor such as melanoma, head and neck, liver or kidney cancer. Sequenced here: CD4+ or CD8+ T cells sorted from blood, sampled in a trial of the OX40 agonist ivuxolimab. The genes are TRBV19 and TRBJ2-1; tentative D call: TRBD2 (6 bases). The CDR3 nucleotides read TGTGCCAGTAGTACCGGAGGGACGGCCGCGTATGAGCAGTTCTTC. Protein sequence: CASSTGGTAAYEQFF.